Listed here are 27 T cell receptor beta chains from one sample, sequenced in a study of cytomegalovirus exposure and HLA in healthy donors. Use of 60 Vbeta and 13 Jbeta primers characterized the PCR. The assay was immunoSEQ multiplex PCR, and TCRdb's table has in-frame clones only and misses some. The sample holds 60,000 to 70,000 clones; 60% to 80% are singletons and the top ten take about 5%. The specimen sequenced was PBMCs. The receptor set was obtained from a male donor in good health and CMV-seropositive.

V and J are TRBV25-1 and TRBJ1-2; the D is unclear. Germline V gene data show CDR1 as MGHDK and CDR2 as SYGVNS. This CDR3 is built from 14 residues. Trimming removed 1 base from V and 3 bases from J, with 9 bases in between. This CDR3 is CASSESYRDYGYTF. The CDR3, as DNA: TGTGCCAGCAGTGAATCTTACCGCGACTATGGCTACACCTTC.

The rearrangement uses TRBV10-2 and TRBJ1-1; D ambiguous. V gave up 2 bases and J gave up 1 base, with 5 bases separating them. Germline V gene sequence: CDR1 WSHSY, CDR2 SAAADI. The CDR3 totals 13 residues. The CDR3 loop reads CASSEVQNTEAFF. The CDR3, as DNA: TGCGCCAGCAGTGAGGTACAGAACACTGAAGCTTTCTTT.

The CDR3 nucleotides read TGTGCCAGCAGCCCGACAGGGTATAATGGCTACACCTTC. It yields the protein CASSPTGYNGYTF. This chain connects TRBV7-9 to TRBJ1-2; 7 bases line up with TRBD1. Losses at the gene ends were 5 bases for V and 6 bases for J; bases not matched to a gene: 6. Germline V CDR1 and CDR2: SEHNR, FQNEAQ (reference sequence). The CDR3 runs 13 residues.

This sequence joins TRBV7-2 and TRBJ1-2; a possible D gene is TRBD1 (6 bases). Germline V gives CDR1 SGHTA, CDR2 FQGNSA. The CDR3 totals 16 residues. Trimming took off 7 bases at V and 3 bases at J, with 21 bases between the two ends. CDR3: CASTRRRGGAHYGYTF. The DNA for the CDR3 is TGTGCCAGCACCCGAAGAAGGGGGGGCGCGCACTATGGCTACACCTTC.

The chain carries TRBV7-4 and TRBJ1-5, with 9 bases lining up with TRBD1. Germline CDR1 SGHVT, CDR2 SQSDAQ. The junction had 13 bases not matched to a gene; V was cut back by 4 bases and J by 0 bases. CDR3 length: 19 amino acids. Here the CDR3 DNA reads TGTGCCAGCAGCTCCGGCGTCCGGGACAGGGTAAGTAGCAATCAGCCCCAGCATTTT. Protein sequence: CASSSGVRDRVSSNQPQHF.

V gene TRBV6-5 combines with J gene TRBJ2-5, with 11 bases that match TRBD1. Germline lookup yields CDR1 MNHEY and CDR2 SVGAGI. With V trimmed by 4 bases and J by 6 bases, 7 bases remained unmatched. The CDR3 has 15 amino acids. CDR3 DNA sequence: TGTGCCAGCAGTTTCCGGACAGGGGGCTTTCAGACCCAGTACTTC. Translating it yields CASSFRTGGFQTQYF.

The chain is built from TRBV19 and TRBJ2-7, with 7 bases lining up with TRBD1. CDR3 length equals 14 residues. In germline, CDR1 is LNHDA, CDR2 SQIVND (reference sequence). Germline trimming cut 1 base from V and 5 bases from J; bases unmatched to any gene: 5. The CDR3: CASSIGQGVDEQYF. CDR3 DNA: TGTGCCAGTAGTATAGGTCAGGGGGTCGACGAGCAGTACTTC.

About this clone: One end of the junction does not line up with germline, which may come from a read error. The gene calls are TRBV5-6 and TRBJ2-5, with D maybe TRBD2 (6 bases). This CDR3 comprises 11 residues. Per germline, CDR1 SGHDT and CDR2 YYEEEE. This chain's CDR3 is CAGPGGYSGDF. CDR3 sequence (DNA): TGTGCCGGCCCTGGGGGGTACTCTGGGGACTTC.

This sequence joins TRBV7-6 and TRBJ2-1; 8 bases are a match to TRBD1. After removal of 3 bases from V and 6 bases from J, the junction contained 13 bases not matched to a gene. This CDR3 region has 17 residues. Germline values: CDR1 SGHVS, CDR2 FNYEAQ. CDR3 nucleotide sequence: TGTGCCAGCAGCTTTCCAGGGGGCGCGACCGCGGCCAATGAGCAGTTCTTC. It yields the protein CASSFPGGATAANEQFF.

The rearrangement joins TRBV4-3 to TRBJ2-3; D perhaps matches TRBD1 (5 bases). Per the germline V gene, CDR1 is LGHNA and CDR2 is YSLEER. The ends were cut back, 0 bases at V and 6 bases at J, with 13 bases in the middle. The CDR3 runs to 15 residues. In nucleotides, the CDR3 is TGCGCCAGCAGCCAAGATAATAAGGCAGGGGATACGCAGTATTTT. It translates to CASSQDNKAGDTQYF.

This clone was observed once. The chain joins TRBV5-1 to TRBJ1-5; D unresolved. Per the germline V gene, CDR1 is SGHRS and CDR2 is YFSETQ. Trimming took off 3 bases at V and 6 bases at J, with 10 bases between the two ends. The CDR3 consists of 13 residues. The CDR3, as DNA: TGCGCCAGCAGCTGGGGTGCGGGTCAGCCCCAGCATTTT. This sequence encodes CASSWGAGQPQHF. The full variable domain, with the rest looked up from reference TRBV5-1 and TRBJ1-5, is KAGVTQTPRYLIKTRGQQVTLSCSPISGHRSVSWYQQTPGQGLQFLFEYFSETQRNKGNFPGRFSGRQFSNSRSEMNVSTLELGDSALYLCASSWGAGQPQHFGDGTRLSIL.

The chain is built from TRBV28 and TRBJ2-3; possible D gene TRBD2, 6 bases. V lost 1 base and J 1 base, leaving 12 bases between the germline ends. There are 16 residues in the CDR3. Germline V gene lookup returns CDR1 MDHEN and CDR2 SYDVKM. The CDR3 DNA follows: TGTGCCAGCAGTTTATTTGTGGGGGGAGGCACAGATACGCAGTATTTT. It codes for CASSLFVGGGTDTQYF. The entire variable domain, with the rest obtained from reference TRBV28 and TRBJ2-3, is as follows: DVKVTQSSRYLVKRTGEKVFLECVQDMDHENMFWYRQDPGLGLRLIYFSYDVKMKEKGDIPEGYSVSREKKERFSLILESASTNQTSMYLCASSLFVGGGTDTQYFGPGTRLTVL.

This clone was found a few times. The J gene is TRBJ2-1, the V gene TRBV4-3; 9 nucleotides match TRBD1. Germline values: CDR1 LGHNA, CDR2 YSLEER. Germline trimming cut 1 base from V and 4 bases from J; bases unmatched to any gene: 11. The CDR3 has 18 amino acids. The CDR3 reads CASSQGVVIGTGYNEQFF. CDR3 sequence (DNA): TGCGCCAGCAGCCAAGGGGTGGTAATCGGGACAGGGTACAATGAGCAGTTCTTC.

The chain carries TRBV5-4 and TRBJ2-5, with TRBD2 matching over 8 bases. Trimming removed 5 bases from V and 2 bases from J; junction bases left unmatched: 8. The germline V gene encodes CDR1 SGHNT and CDR2 YYREEE (reference sequence). There are 15 residues in the CDR3. DNA of the CDR3: TGTGCCAGCAGGTCCCTAGCGGGCTCTCAAGAGACCCAGTACTTC. Translating gives CASRSLAGSQETQYF.

V and J are TRBV2 and TRBJ2-7; perhaps TRBD1 as D (6 bases). V was shortened by 6 bases and J by 4 bases, with 13 bases between the two germline ends. The germline CDR1 and CDR2 sequences are SNHLY and FYNNEI. CDR3 size: 13 residues. Written as DNA, the CDR3 is TGTGCCAGCAGGTTTCAACAGGGTTACGAGCAGTACTTC. Translating it yields CASRFQQGYEQYF.

This clone appeared a few times. The chain has TRBV2 and TRBJ1-1; 7 nucleotides align to TRBD1. Germline CDR1 is SNHLY and CDR2 is FYNNEI. The J segment lost 5 bases and the V segment lost 2 bases, leaving 8 bases of the junction unmatched. This CDR3 has 15 residues. The CDR3 is CASSERAGGGTEAFF. The CDR3 DNA is TGTGCCAGCAGTGAAAGGGCAGGGGGAGGAACTGAAGCTTTCTTT.

The count of this clone is one. V is TRBV4-1 and J is TRBJ2-2; 9 bases are shared with TRBD1. Germline CDR1 and CDR2: MGHRA and YSYEKL. The V and J ends lost 6 bases and 6 bases, in that order; junction bases with no gene match: 8. This CDR3 is built from 15 residues. The CDR3 sequence: CASRDPGQGSGELFF. The CDR3 DNA reads as TGCGCCAGCAGGGATCCTGGACAGGGGTCCGGGGAGCTGTTTTTT.

The rearrangement uses TRBV6-6 and TRBJ1-1; 9 bases align to TRBD1. Germline assignment: CDR1 MNHNY and CDR2 SVGAGI (reference sequence). Unmatched junction bases numbered 12, after V lost 6 bases and J lost 4 bases. This CDR3 is 16 amino acids long. This chain's CDR3 is CASRAGTGYQSTEAFF. CDR3 DNA sequence: TGTGCCAGCAGAGCCGGGACAGGGTATCAGAGCACTGAAGCTTTCTTT.

This clone is a singleton in its sample. The chain employs TRBV30 and TRBJ1-1; D call uncertain. The CDR3 spans 13 residues. Germline CDR1 is GTSNPN and CDR2 is SVGIG (reference sequence). Deletions cut 4 bases from V and 1 base from J, with 10 bases between. CDR3 bases: TGTGCCTGGAAAAGGTCGGGGAACACTGAAGCTTTCTTT. Encoded protein: CAWKRSGNTEAFF. The whole variable domain, filled in from reference TRBV30 and TRBJ1-1, reads SQTIHQWPATLVQPVGSPLSLECTVEGTSNPNLYWYRQAAGRGLQLLFYSVGIGQISSEVPQNLSASRPQDRQFILSSKKLLLSDSGFYLCAWKRSGNTEAFFGQGTRLTVV.

The CDR3 DNA is TGTGCCAGCAGCCCGGGACTTACCCAAGGGGAGACCCAGTACTTC. Protein: CASSPGLTQGETQYF. This rearrangement joins TRBV7-8 to TRBJ2-5; perhaps TRBD2 as D (6 bases). Per the germline V gene, CDR1 is SGHVS and CDR2 is FQNEAQ. CDR3 length: 15 residues. Trimming cost V 5 bases and J 5 bases, with 18 bases left between them. Filled out from reference TRBV7-8 and TRBJ2-5, the complete variable domain reads GAGVSQSPRYKVAKRGQDVALRCDPISGHVSLFWYQQALGQGPEFLTYFQNEAQLDKSGLPSDRFFAERPEGSVSTLKIQRTQQEDSAVYLCASSPGLTQGETQYFGPGTRLLVL.

The chain combines TRBV25-1 with TRBJ2-1, with 10 bases lining up with TRBD2. J was trimmed by 6 bases and V by 4 bases; bases with no gene match: 6. This CDR3 region has 15 residues. Germline lookup yields CDR1 MGHDK and CDR2 SYGVNS. CDR3 loop: CASSGLAGVRNEQFF. DNA for the CDR3: TGTGCCAGCAGTGGCCTAGCGGGGGTTCGCAATGAGCAGTTCTTC.

The genes are TRBV10-3 and TRBJ2-7, with 7 bases lining up with TRBD1. The V and J ends lost 6 bases and 2 bases, in that order; junction bases with no gene match: 4. The CDR3 spans 13 residues. In germline, CDR1 is ENHRY, CDR2 SYGVKD. The DNA for the CDR3 is TGTGCCATCAGCCGGGACAGTACCTACGAGCAGTACTTC. It specifies CAISRDSTYEQYF.

The genes are TRBV4-3 and TRBJ1-2; the D is unclear. This CDR3 is built from 17 residues. Trimming removed 4 bases from V and 2 bases from J, with 20 bases in between. CDR1 and CDR2 (germline): LGHNA, YSLEER. The CDR3 loop reads CASSPTAGVGGNYGYTF. CDR3 coding DNA: TGCGCCAGCAGCCCGACTGCCGGGGTCGGTGGGAACTATGGCTACACCTTC.

The gene calls are TRBV5-6 and TRBJ2-7, with D possibly TRBD1 on 6 matching bases. The CDR3 contains 15 residues. V was shortened by 0 bases and J by 5 bases, with 15 bases between the two germline ends. Germline V CDR1 and CDR2: SGHDT, YYEEEE. CDR3 DNA: TGTGCCAGCAGCTTGGGTGTCTTACGGACAGACGAGCAGTACTTC. Protein product: CASSLGVLRTDEQYF.

This rearrangement joins TRBV7-2 to TRBJ2-2; 9 bases line up with TRBD2. The CDR3 has 16 residues. Germline V gene data show CDR1 as SGHTA and CDR2 as FQGNSA. The V segment lost 2 bases and the J segment 5 bases; nucleotides outside the gene matches: 6. The CDR3 coding sequence is TGTGCCAGCAGCTTACCCAGCGGGGGGCTGACCGGGGAGCTGTTTTTT. This codes for CASSLPSGGLTGELFF.

The J gene is TRBJ1-4, the V gene TRBV6-6; D gene unclear. The CDR3 sequence is 14 residues long. Germline values: CDR1 MNHNY, CDR2 SVGAGI (reference sequence). With 5 bases removed from V and 7 bases from J, the gap between germline ends came to 14 bases. The CDR3 loop is CASSPGKTPEKLFF. The CDR3 coding sequence is TGTGCCAGCAGTCCGGGGAAGACCCCTGAAAAACTGTTTTTT.

The rearrangement links TRBV5-6 to TRBJ2-5, with TRBD2 matching 8 bases. This CDR3 has 18 amino acids. Germline values: CDR1 SGHDT, CDR2 YYEEEE. V was pared by 0 bases and J by 4 bases, with 14 bases of the junction left unmatched. The CDR3 nucleotides are TGTGCCAGCAGCTTGGGTAGCGGGGACCCCGCGTACGGAGAGACCCAGTACTTC. Protein sequence: CASSLGSGDPAYGETQYF.